These 5 T cell receptor beta chains were all obtained from the same sample, sequenced in a study of OX40 agonist ivuxolimab in advanced cancers. Assay used: immunoSEQ multiplex PCR; TCRdb lists only in-frame clones, some missing. The sample gives roughly 50,000 clones, about 80% of which show up once; 3% to 5% is in the top ten. The sample in question was CD4+ or CD8+ T cells sorted from blood, obtained in a trial of the OX40 agonist ivuxolimab. The receptors derive from an adult with an advanced solid tumor such as melanoma, head and neck, liver or kidney cancer.

This chain joins TRBV7-2 and TRBJ2-3; 9 bases agree with TRBD2. Trimming cost V 10 bases and J 2 bases; bases outside gene matches: 16. Germline V CDR1 and CDR2: SGHTA, FQGNSA. The CDR3 loop spans 17 amino acids. The CDR3 bases are TGTGCCAACGTGCTTGGCGGGAGGGTATGGAACACAGATACGCAGTATTTT. It is translated as CANVLGGRVWNTDTQYF.

The V and J genes are TRBV21-1 and TRBJ2-1; the D call TRBD1 from the table was never checked on the DNA. TRBV21-1 is given as a pseudogene. This CDR3 is 15 amino acids long. CDR3 nucleotides: TGTGCCAGCAGCAAAGGACAGCACCTCCACAATGAGCAGTTCTTC. It translates to CASSKGQHLHNEQFF.

This clone has more than one count but fewer than ten. V usage is TRBV6-5 and J usage is TRBJ2-6; tentatively, D is TRBD2 (5 bases). Germline V gives CDR1 MNHEY, CDR2 SVGAGI. The CDR3 covers 16 residues. V was trimmed by 1 base and J by 4 bases, leaving 11 bases between them. CDR3 DNA sequence: TGTGCCAGCAGTTACTATGCGGGTCCCGGGGCCAACGTCCTGACTTTC. Translated: CASSYYAGPGANVLTF.

This clone was counted once. This rearrangement joins TRBV9 to TRBJ1-3, with D unresolved. Trimming took off 3 bases at V and 5 bases at J, with 18 bases between the two ends. Looked up from germline, CDR1 is SGDLS and CDR2 is YYNGEE. This CDR3 has 16 residues. This CDR3 reads CASSAPGEGVRNTIYF. The CDR3 bases are TGTGCCAGCAGCGCCCCCGGGGAGGGAGTAAGAAACACCATATATTTT.

The chain links TRBV5-5 to TRBJ2-5, with 8 bases fitting TRBD2. In germline, CDR1 is SGHKS, CDR2 YYEKEE (reference sequence). The CDR3 runs 15 residues. The trim removed 0 bases at V and 4 bases at J, leaving 5 bases unmatched. The CDR3 nucleotides are TGTGCCAGCAGCTTGGCCGCGGGAGGATCAGAGACCCAGTACTTC. It translates to CASSLAAGGSETQYF.